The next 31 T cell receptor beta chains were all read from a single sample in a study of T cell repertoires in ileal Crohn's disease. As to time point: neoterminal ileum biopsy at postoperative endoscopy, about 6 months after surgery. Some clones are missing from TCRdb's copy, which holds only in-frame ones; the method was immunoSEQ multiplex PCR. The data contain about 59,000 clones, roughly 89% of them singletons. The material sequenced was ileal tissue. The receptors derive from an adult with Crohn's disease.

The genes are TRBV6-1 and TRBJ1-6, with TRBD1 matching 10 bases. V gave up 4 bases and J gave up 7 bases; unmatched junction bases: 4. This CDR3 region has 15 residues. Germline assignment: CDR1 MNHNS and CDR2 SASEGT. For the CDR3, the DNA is TGTGCCAGCAGTGGGGGGACAGGGGCCAATTCACCCCTCCACTTT. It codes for CASSGGTGANSPLHF.

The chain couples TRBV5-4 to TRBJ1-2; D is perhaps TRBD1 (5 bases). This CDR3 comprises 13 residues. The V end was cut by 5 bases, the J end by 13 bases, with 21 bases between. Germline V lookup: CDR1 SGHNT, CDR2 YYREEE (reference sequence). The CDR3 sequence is CASSLRGPRVLTF. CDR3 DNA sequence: TGTGCCAGCAGTCTCCGTGGTCCCAGGGTACTCACCTTC. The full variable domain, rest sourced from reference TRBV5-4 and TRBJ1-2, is ETGVTQSPTHLIKTRGQQVTLRCSSQSGHNTVSWYQQALGQGPQFIFQYYREEENGRGNFPPRFSGLQFPNYSSELNVNALELDDSALYLCASSLRGPRVLTFGSGTRLTVV.

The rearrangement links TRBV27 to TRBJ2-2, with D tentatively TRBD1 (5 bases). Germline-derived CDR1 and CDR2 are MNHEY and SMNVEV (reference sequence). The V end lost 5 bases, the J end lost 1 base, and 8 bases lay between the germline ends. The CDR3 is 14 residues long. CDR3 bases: TGTGCCAGCAGTCATAGGGGGAACACCGGGGAGCTGTTTTTT. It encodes CASSHRGNTGELFF.

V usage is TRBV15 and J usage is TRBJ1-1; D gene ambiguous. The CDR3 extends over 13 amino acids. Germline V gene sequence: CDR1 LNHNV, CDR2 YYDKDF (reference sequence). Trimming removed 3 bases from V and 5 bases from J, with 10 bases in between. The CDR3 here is CATSRPGFTEAFF. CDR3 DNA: TGTGCCACCAGCAGGCCGGGGTTTACTGAAGCTTTCTTT.

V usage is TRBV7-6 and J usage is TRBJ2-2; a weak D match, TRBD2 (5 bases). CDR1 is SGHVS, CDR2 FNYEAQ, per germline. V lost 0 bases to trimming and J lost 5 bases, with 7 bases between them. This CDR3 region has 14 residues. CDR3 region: CASSLAAETGELFF. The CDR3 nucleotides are TGTGCCAGCAGCTTAGCAGCGGAGACCGGGGAGCTGTTTTTT.

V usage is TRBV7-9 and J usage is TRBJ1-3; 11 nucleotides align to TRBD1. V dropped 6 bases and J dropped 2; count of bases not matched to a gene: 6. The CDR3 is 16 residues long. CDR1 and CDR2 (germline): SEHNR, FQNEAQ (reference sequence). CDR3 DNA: TGTGCCAGCAGGTCGGGGACAGGGGGTACTGGAAACACCATATATTTT. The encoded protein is CASRSGTGGTGNTIYF.

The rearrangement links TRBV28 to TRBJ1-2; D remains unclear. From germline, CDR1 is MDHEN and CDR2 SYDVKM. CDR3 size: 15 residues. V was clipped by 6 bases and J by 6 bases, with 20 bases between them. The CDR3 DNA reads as TGTGCCAGCAGCCGACTCCTGGAGGTATCGGATGGCTACACCTTC. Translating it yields CASSRLLEVSDGYTF.

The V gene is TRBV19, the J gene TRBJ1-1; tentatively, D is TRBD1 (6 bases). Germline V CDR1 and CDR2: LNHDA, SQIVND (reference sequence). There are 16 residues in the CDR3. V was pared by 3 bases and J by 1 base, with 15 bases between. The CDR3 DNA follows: TGTGCCAGTAGTATCATCATGGGGGCGGGGAACACTGAAGCTTTCTTT. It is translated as CASSIIMGAGNTEAFF.

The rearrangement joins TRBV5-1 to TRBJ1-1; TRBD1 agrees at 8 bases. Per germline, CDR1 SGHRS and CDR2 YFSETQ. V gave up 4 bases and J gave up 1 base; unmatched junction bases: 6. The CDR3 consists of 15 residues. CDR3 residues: CASSNQGAANTEAFF. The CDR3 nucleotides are TGCGCCAGCAGCAACCAGGGGGCCGCGAACACTGAAGCTTTCTTT.

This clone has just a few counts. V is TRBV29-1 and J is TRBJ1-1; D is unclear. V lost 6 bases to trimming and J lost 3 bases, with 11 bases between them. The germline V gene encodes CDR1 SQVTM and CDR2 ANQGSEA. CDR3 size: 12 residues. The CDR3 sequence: CSVVTGYTEAFF. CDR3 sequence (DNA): TGCAGCGTGGTGACGGGATACACTGAAGCTTTCTTT.

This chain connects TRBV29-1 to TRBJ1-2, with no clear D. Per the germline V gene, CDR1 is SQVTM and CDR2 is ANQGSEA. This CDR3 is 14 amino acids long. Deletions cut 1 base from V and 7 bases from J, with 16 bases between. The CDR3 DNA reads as TGCAGCGTTGAAGTAACGGAGGGTGGTTTTGGCTACACCTTC. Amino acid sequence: CSVEVTEGGFGYTF.

The DNA of the CDR3 is TGTGCCAGCAGCGAATCCCGGGACAGATACGTTGGCTACACCTTC. Translated, it gives CASSESRDRYVGYTF. This rearrangement joins TRBV7-2 to TRBJ1-2, with 7 bases lining up with TRBD1. The CDR3 is 15 residues long. Unmatched junction bases numbered 13, after V lost 5 bases and J lost 7 bases. Germline V gene data show CDR1 as SGHTA and CDR2 as FQGNSA.

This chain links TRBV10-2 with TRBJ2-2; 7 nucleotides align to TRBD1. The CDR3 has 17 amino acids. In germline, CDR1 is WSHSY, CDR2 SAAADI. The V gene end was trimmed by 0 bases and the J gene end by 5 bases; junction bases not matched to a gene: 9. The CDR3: CASSESHFTGATGELFF. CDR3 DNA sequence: TGCGCCAGCAGTGAGTCGCATTTCACAGGGGCTACCGGGGAGCTGTTTTTT.

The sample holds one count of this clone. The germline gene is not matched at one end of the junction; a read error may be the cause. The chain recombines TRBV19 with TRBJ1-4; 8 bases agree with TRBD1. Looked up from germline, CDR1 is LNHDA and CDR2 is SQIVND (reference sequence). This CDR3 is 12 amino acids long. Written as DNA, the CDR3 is TGTGCCAGTAGTATAGGCGACAGGGGATTAAGTTTT. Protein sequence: CASSIGDRGLSF.

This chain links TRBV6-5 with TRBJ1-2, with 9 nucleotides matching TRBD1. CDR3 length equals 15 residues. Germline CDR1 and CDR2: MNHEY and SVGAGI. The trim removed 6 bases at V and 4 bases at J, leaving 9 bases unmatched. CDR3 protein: CASSSRDRVVYGYTF. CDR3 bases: TGTGCCAGCAGCTCCCGGGACAGGGTTGTCTATGGCTACACCTTC.

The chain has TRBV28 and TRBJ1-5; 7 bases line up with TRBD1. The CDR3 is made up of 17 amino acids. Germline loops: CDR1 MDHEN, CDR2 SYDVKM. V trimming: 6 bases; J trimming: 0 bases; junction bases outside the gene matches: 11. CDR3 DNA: TGTGCCAGCAGCTTGGGACAGAATATAGTTAGCAATCAGCCCCAGCATTTT. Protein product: CASSLGQNIVSNQPQHF.

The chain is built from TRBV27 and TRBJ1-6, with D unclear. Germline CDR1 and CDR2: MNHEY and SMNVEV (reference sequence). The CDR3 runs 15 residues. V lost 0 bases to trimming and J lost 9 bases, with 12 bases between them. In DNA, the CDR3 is TGTGCCAGCAGTTTATCTGTTACGGTCCCTTCACCCCTCCACTTT. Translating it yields CASSLSVTVPSPLHF.

The CDR3 region has the DNA TGCGCCAGCAGTCGCCCGACCGGGATCTATGGCTACACCTTC. Protein product: CASSRPTGIYGYTF. This sequence joins TRBV4-1 and TRBJ1-2; D unclear. CDR1 and CDR2 (germline): MGHRA, YSYEKL. The CDR3 sequence is 14 residues long. The germline V and J ends were trimmed by 6 bases and 4 bases, with 15 bases remaining between them.

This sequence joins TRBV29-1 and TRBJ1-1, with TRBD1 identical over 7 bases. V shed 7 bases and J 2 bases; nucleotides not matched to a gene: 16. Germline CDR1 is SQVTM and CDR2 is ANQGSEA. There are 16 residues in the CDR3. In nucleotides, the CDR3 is TGCAGCGGAGGACAGGTTGTCATCAACCAAAACACTGAAGCTTTCTTT. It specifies CSGGQVVINQNTEAFF. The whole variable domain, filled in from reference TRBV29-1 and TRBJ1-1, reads SAVISQKPSRDICQRGTSLTIQCQVDSQVTMMFWYRQQPGQSLTLIATANQGSEATYESGFVIDKFPISRPNLTFSTLTVSNMSPEDSSIYLCSGGQVVINQNTEAFFGQGTRLTVV.

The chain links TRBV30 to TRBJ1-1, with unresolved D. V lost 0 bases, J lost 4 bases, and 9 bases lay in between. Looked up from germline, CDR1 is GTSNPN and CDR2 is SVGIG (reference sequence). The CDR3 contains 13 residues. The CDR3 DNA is TGTGCCTGGAGTGTACGTCGGAGCACTGAAGCTTTCTTT. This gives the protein CAWSVRRSTEAFF.

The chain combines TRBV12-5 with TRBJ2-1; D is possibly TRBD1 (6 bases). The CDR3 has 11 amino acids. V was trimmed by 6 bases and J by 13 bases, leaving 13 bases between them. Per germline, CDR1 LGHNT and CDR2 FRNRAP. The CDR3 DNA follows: TGTGCTAGTGGGGGACAACTAGTCCAGTTCTTC. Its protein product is CASGGQLVQFF. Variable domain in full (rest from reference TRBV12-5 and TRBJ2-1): DARVTQTPRHKVTEMGQEVTMRCQPILGHNTVFWYRQTMMQGLELLAYFRNRAPLDDSGMPKDRFSAEMPDATLATLKIQPSEPRDSAVYFCASGGQLVQFFGPGTRLTVL.

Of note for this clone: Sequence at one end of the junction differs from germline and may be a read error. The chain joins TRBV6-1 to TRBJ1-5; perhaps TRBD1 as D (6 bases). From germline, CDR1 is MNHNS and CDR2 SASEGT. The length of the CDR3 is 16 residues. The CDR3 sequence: CASREGINRDNQPQHF. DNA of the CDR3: TGTGCCAGCAGGGAAGGGATTAACAGGGACAATCAGCCCCAGCATTTT.

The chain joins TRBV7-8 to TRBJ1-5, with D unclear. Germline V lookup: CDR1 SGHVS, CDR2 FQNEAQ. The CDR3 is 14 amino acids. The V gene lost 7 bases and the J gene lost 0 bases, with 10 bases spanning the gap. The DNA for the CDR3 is TGTGCCAGCACGAGGGCGGTTAGCAATCAGCCCCAGCATTTT. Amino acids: CASTRAVSNQPQHF.

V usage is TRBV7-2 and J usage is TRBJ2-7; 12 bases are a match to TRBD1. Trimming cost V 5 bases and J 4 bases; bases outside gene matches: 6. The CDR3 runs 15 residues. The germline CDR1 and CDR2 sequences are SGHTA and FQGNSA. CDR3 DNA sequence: TGTGCCAGCAGCCCCGGGACAGGGGGCGGGTACGAGCAGTACTTC. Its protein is CASSPGTGGGYEQYF.

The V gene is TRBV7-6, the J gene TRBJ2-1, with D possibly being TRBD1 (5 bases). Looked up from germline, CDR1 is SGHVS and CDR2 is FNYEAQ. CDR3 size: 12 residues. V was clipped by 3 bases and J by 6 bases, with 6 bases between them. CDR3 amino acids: CASSFDSNEQFF. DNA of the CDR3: TGTGCCAGCAGCTTTGACAGCAATGAGCAGTTCTTC.

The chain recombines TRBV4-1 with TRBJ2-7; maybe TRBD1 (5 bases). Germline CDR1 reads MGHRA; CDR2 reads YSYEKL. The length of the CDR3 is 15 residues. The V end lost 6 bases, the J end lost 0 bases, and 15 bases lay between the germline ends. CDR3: CASSLGVRGSYEQYV. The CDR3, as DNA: TGCGCCAGCAGTTTAGGGGTAAGGGGCTCCTACGAGCAGTACGTC.

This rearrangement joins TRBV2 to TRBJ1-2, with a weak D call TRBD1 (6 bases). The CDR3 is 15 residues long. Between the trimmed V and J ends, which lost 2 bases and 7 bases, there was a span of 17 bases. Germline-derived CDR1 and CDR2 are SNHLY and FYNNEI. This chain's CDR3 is CASSEIPATGSGYTF. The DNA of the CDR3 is TGTGCCAGCAGTGAAATTCCGGCTACAGGGTCTGGCTACACCTTC.

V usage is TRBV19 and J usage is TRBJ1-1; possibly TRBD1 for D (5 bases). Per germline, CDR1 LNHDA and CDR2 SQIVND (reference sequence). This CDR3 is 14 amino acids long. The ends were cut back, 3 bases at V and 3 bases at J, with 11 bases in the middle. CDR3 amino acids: CASSIRGGDTEAFF. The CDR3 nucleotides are TGTGCCAGTAGTATTCGGGGAGGGGACACTGAAGCTTTCTTT.

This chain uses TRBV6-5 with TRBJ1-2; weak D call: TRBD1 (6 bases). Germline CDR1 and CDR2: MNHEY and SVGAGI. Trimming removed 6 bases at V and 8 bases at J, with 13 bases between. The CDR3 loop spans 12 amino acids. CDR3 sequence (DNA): TGTGCCAGCAGCTACGACAGGAACGGCTACACCTTC. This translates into CASSYDRNGYTF.

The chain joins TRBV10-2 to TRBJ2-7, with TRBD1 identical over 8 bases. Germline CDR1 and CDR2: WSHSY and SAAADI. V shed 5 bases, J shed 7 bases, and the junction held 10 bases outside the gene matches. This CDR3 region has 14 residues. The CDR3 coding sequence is TGCGCCAGCAGTAAGGAGACAGGGGCCGGGGAGCAGTACGTC. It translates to CASSKETGAGEQYV.

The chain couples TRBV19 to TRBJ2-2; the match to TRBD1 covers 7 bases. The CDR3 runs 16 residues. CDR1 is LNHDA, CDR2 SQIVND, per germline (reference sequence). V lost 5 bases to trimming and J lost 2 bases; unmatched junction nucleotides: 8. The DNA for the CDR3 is TGTGCCAGTAGTGCCAGAGGGACAGCCAACACCGGGGAGCTGTTTTTT. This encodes CASSARGTANTGELFF. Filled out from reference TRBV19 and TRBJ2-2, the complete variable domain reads DGGITQSPKYLFRKEGQNVTLSCEQNLNHDAMYWYRQDPGQGLRLIYYSQIVNDFQKGDIAEGYSVSREKKESFPLTVTSAQKNPTAFYLCASSARGTANTGELFFGEGSRLTVL.